Sequencing of this T cell receptor (beta chain) was carried out in a study of shared clonotypes between healthy human individuals. Study conclusions and caveats: Sequencing depth was a factor that was expected to affect clonotype sharing among donors.

This clone was seen more than once but under ten times. The antigen remains undetermined. Losses at the gene ends were 2 bases for V and 5 bases for J; bases not matched to a gene: 4. Germline assignment: CDR1 GTSNPN and CDR2 SVGIG (reference sequence). The CDR3 extends over 13 amino acids. DNA input for the unsorted PBMC replicate PCRs was roughly 290 ng, 25,000 to 30,000 T cell genomes. Assay used: immunoSEQ multiplex PCR; TCRdb lists only in-frame clones, some missing. The sample has 450,000 to 500,000 clones; around 80% are singletons. Sequencing was done on a sample of PBMCs. The gene calls are TRBV30 and TRBJ1-1; 8 bases match TRBD1. The TCR originated in a woman aged 40 to 55 in good health. Some clones in this sample may be carry-over from other donors' samples. The CDR3 reads CAWSRGTGTEAFF. The CDR3 DNA is TGTGCCTGGAGTAGAGGGACAGGAACTGAAGCTTTCTTT.